Each of the 12 T cell receptor beta chains below was sequenced from the same sample in a study of shared clonotypes between healthy human individuals. Clones were read by immunoSEQ multiplex PCR, and TCRdb kept only the in-frame ones, dropping some. The sample holds about 2 million clones, around 95% seen once. The sample was naive CD4+ T cells sorted from blood. As for subset: CD45RA+ positively selected. These receptors were collected from a man younger than 30 in good health.

In this sample, this clone turned up once. The CDR3 spells CASRRALGEGETQYF. Written as DNA, the CDR3 is TGTGCCAGCAGACGGGCATTAGGGGAGGGAGAGACCCAGTACTTC. The V call is TRBV5-4, the J call TRBJ2-5; TRBD2 matches 7 bases. V dropped 5 bases and J dropped 4; count of bases not matched to a gene: 11. The CDR3 covers 15 residues. Per the germline V gene, CDR1 is SGHNT and CDR2 is YYREEE (reference sequence).

V is TRBV10-1 and J is TRBJ1-1; a weak D match, TRBD1 (5 bases). Germline V gene lookup returns CDR1 WNHNN and CDR2 SYGVQD (reference sequence). CDR3 length: 14 amino acids. Deletions cut 8 bases from V and 4 bases from J, with 17 bases between. Here the CDR3 DNA reads TGCGCCAGCTTCCGGCCCCGTCAGGGCACTGAAGCTTTCTTT. Encoded protein: CASFRPRQGTEAFF.

This rearrangement joins TRBV29-1 to TRBJ2-2; D might be TRBD1 (6 bases). Per the germline V gene, CDR1 is SQVTM and CDR2 is ANQGSEA. V gave up 4 bases and J gave up 7 bases, with 19 bases separating them. This CDR3 comprises 15 residues. CDR3 sequence reads: CSVGQTKGDLGELFF. CDR3 coding DNA: TGCAGCGTTGGTCAAACGAAGGGGGATCTCGGGGAGCTGTTTTTT.

The chain has TRBV27 and TRBJ1-3, with 7 bases matching TRBD1. V was pared by 3 bases and J by 0 bases, with 11 bases of the junction left unmatched. Looked up from germline, CDR1 is MNHEY and CDR2 is SMNVEV (reference sequence). The CDR3 is 18 residues long. The chain's CDR3 is CASSFSNQGESSGNTIYF. The CDR3 region has the DNA TGTGCCAGCAGTTTCTCGAACCAGGGGGAGAGCTCTGGAAACACCATATATTTT.

This clone is a singleton in its sample. The chain combines TRBV19 with TRBJ2-2; 8 bases map to TRBD1. The CDR3 length is 14 residues. The germline V gene encodes CDR1 LNHDA and CDR2 SQIVND (reference sequence). The junction had 2 bases not matched to a gene; V was cut back by 7 bases and J by 1 base. The CDR3 nucleotides read TGTGCCAGTAACGACAGGGGGAACACCGGGGAGCTGTTTTTT. Encoded protein: CASNDRGNTGELFF.

The chain has TRBV11-1 and TRBJ2-1; TRBD2 might be the D (7 bases). There are 15 residues in the CDR3. In germline, CDR1 is SGHAT, CDR2 FQDESV (reference sequence). The ends were cut back, 2 bases at V and 9 bases at J, with 17 bases in the middle. The CDR3 nucleotides read TGTGCCAGCAGCTTAACTGGGGGGGGCATCGGTGAGCAGTTCTTC. As protein: CASSLTGGGIGEQFF.

This chain connects TRBV9 to TRBJ1-1, with D uncertain. The CDR3 is 14 residues long. V shed 0 bases and J shed 1 base, with 7 bases lying between them. CDR1 and CDR2 (germline): SGDLS, YYNGEE. CDR3 sequence: CASSVGRGNTEAFF. For the CDR3, the DNA is TGTGCCAGCAGCGTAGGGCGAGGGAACACTGAAGCTTTCTTT. The full variable domain, completed using reference TRBV9 and TRBJ1-1, is DSGVTQTPKHLITATGQRVTLRCSPRSGDLSVYWYQQSLDQGLQFLIQYYNGEERAKGNILERFSAQQFPDLHSELNLSSLELGDSALYFCASSVGRGNTEAFFGQGTRLTVV.

The chain carries TRBV18 and TRBJ2-5; D is ambiguous. The CDR3 runs 18 residues. Germline loops: CDR1 KGHSH, CDR2 LQKENI. V gave up 1 base and J gave up 1 base, with 19 bases separating them. CDR3 region: CASSPLYFKDGGQETQYF. CDR3 sequence (DNA): TGTGCCAGCTCACCACTTTATTTCAAGGACGGCGGCCAAGAGACCCAGTACTTC.

V is TRBV19 and J is TRBJ2-7; possibly TRBD1 for D (7 bases). CDR3 length: 13 residues. V gave up 10 bases and J gave up 2 bases, with 15 bases separating them. In germline, CDR1 is LNHDA, CDR2 SQIVND (reference sequence). CDR3 sequence: CATTGDLPYEQYF. The CDR3 DNA reads TGTGCCACCACAGGGGACTTACCCTACGAGCAGTACTTC.

As concerns this clone: A read error may be the cause here, since a much bigger clone is one base away. The chain is built from TRBV30 and TRBJ2-7, with 9 positions matching TRBD1. Germline V gene lookup returns CDR1 GTSNPN and CDR2 SVGIG (reference sequence). The CDR3 consists of 14 residues. The V segment lost 2 bases and the J segment 3 bases; nucleotides outside the gene matches: 5. The CDR3 DNA sequence: TGTGCCTGGAGTAACGACAGGGGGATCTACGAGCAGTACTTC. As protein: CAWSNDRGIYEQYF.

The chain is built from TRBV27 and TRBJ2-6; D call uncertain. V shed 5 bases and J shed 1 base, with 12 bases lying between them. CDR1 MNHEY and CDR2 SMNVEV come from the germline V gene (reference sequence). The length of the CDR3 is 16 residues. The CDR3 reads CASSPVEYSGANVLTF. The CDR3 DNA sequence: TGTGCCAGCAGTCCAGTAGAGTATTCTGGGGCCAACGTCCTGACTTTC.

The chain's CDR3 is CASSSGTGGTNQPQHF. The CDR3 DNA follows: TGTGCCAGTAGTAGTGGGACAGGGGGCACAAATCAGCCCCAGCATTTT. The chain couples TRBV19 to TRBJ1-5, with TRBD1 matching over 12 bases. CDR1 and CDR2 from the germline V gene are LNHDA and SQIVND (reference sequence). This CDR3 is 16 amino acids long. Losses at the gene ends were 4 bases for V and 4 bases for J; bases not matched to a gene: 5.